This is a list of T cell receptor beta chains from one sample in a study of shared clonotypes between healthy human individuals. Libraries were prepared by immunoSEQ multiplex PCR; TCRdb keeps only in-frame clonotypes and omits some of them. This sample yields fewer than 1 million clones, of which roughly 96% are seen a single time; roughly 0.23% belongs to the top ten. Specimen: naive CD8+ T cells sorted from blood. The receptor set was obtained from a man aged 25-45 years in good health. Each CDR3 is given with its conserved first and last residue. Fields, in order: clone size, J gene, V gene, D gene, CDR3 protein, CDR3 DNA. A D gene is named only where the DNA matches it firmly. A clone size is listed for some rows: how often the clone was seen (once, few, many), or a class if it is expanded.

NA TRBJ1-1 TRBV29-1 TRBD1 CSVELSGTGPSLNTEAFF TGCAGCGTAGAATTATCCGGGACAGGACCGAGCTTGAACACTGAAGCTTTCTTT
NA TRBJ2-1 TRBV6-5 NA CASSYSSAREQFF TGTGCCAGCAGTTACTCGTCCGCTCGCGAGCAGTTCTTC
NA TRBJ2-1 TRBV9 NA CASSVEGPNEQFF TGTGCCAGCAGCGTAGAGGGGCCCAATGAGCAGTTCTTC
NA TRBJ2-3 TRBV25-1 NA CASSEWRDTSTDTQYF TGTGCCAGCAGTGAATGGCGGGACACTAGCACAGATACGCAGTATTTT
NA TRBJ2-7 TRBV7-9 TRBD2 CASSPASSGYEQYF TGTGCCAGCAGCCCCGCCTCTAGCGGATACGAGCAGTACTTC
NA TRBJ2-7 TRBV5-1 TRBD2 CASSLVLAGDDEQYF TGCGCCAGCAGCTTGGTGCTAGCGGGAGACGACGAGCAGTACTTC
NA TRBJ2-3 TRBV7-6 NA CASSLFRFESARTDTQYF TGTGCCAGCAGCTTATTCCGTTTCGAGTCGGCGCGCACAGATACGCAGTATTTT
NA TRBJ1-1 TRBV10-2 NA CASSERRRELNTEAFF TGCGCCAGCAGTGAGCGACGGCGGGAATTGAACACTGAAGCTTTCTTT
NA TRBJ2-3 TRBV12-5 NA CASAPGQFEEDTQYF TGTGCTAGTGCCCCGGGGCAGTTCGAGGAAGATACGCAGTATTTT
NA TRBJ1-1 TRBV7-9 NA CASSLVVGSTEAFF TGTGCCAGCAGCTTAGTTGTCGGGAGCACTGAAGCTTTCTTT
NA TRBJ1-2 TRBV5-6 NA CASSLMGVYTF TGTGCCAGCAGCTTGATGGGAGTATACACCTTC
NA TRBJ2-5 TRBV15 TRBD1 CATSNPGTGDLETQYF TGTGCCACCAGCAACCCCGGGACAGGGGATTTAGAGACCCAGTACTTC
NA TRBJ2-7 TRBV28 NA CASSSTVYEQYF TGTGCCAGCAGTTCGACCGTCTACGAGCAGTACTTC
once TRBJ2-1 TRBV5-6 NA CASSLGSEQFF TGTGCCAGCAGCTTGGGCAGTGAGCAGTTCTTC
once TRBJ2-1 TRBV29-1 TRBD2 CSVEAGRGEQFF TGCAGCGTTGAAGCAGGGAGGGGTGAGCAGTTCTTC
NA TRBJ1-5 TRBV19 NA CASRANNFRDKLQPQHF TGTGCCAGTCGGGCTAATAACTTCCGGGACAAGCTACAGCCCCAGCATTTT
NA TRBJ2-7 TRBV29-1 TRBD2 CSVGTSGRYEQYF TGCAGCGTTGGGACTAGCGGGCGATACGAGCAGTACTTC
NA TRBJ2-2 TRBV5-1 TRBD1 CASSLRQGNTGELFF TGCGCCAGCAGCCTAAGACAGGGGAACACCGGGGAGCTGTTTTTT
NA TRBJ2-7 TRBV7-9 NA CASSLVGRIPYEQYF TGTGCCAGCAGCTTAGTAGGACGGATACCTTACGAGCAGTACTTC
NA TRBJ1-1 TRBV10-2 TRBD1 CASSYGTGNTEAFF TGCGCCAGCAGTTACGGGACAGGGAACACTGAAGCTTTCTTT
NA TRBJ2-7 TRBV28 NA CASSLMFVGEHPYEQYF TGTGCCAGCAGTTTGATGTTTGTCGGGGAGCATCCCTACGAGCAGTACTTC
NA TRBJ2-1 TRBV29-1 TRBD1 CSVEAEQGENYNEQFF TGCAGCGTTGAAGCCGAACAGGGGGAAAACTACAATGAGCAGTTCTTC
once TRBJ1-5 TRBV5-1 TRBD1 CASSPGTGNNQPQHF TGCGCCAGCAGCCCCGGGACAGGGAACAATCAGCCCCAGCATTTT
NA TRBJ2-7 TRBV11-2 TRBD1 CASSSKSGQGLIYEQYF TGTGCCAGCAGCTCCAAATCGGGACAGGGATTAATCTACGAGCAGTACTTC
NA TRBJ1-2 TRBV5-1 TRBD1 CASSLNRGRSVNYGYTF TGCGCCAGCAGCTTGAACAGGGGGCGCAGTGTTAACTATGGCTACACCTTC
NA TRBJ2-7 TRBV30 NA CAWSPGLAYEQYF TGTGCCTGGAGTCCAGGGTTGGCCTACGAGCAGTACTTC
NA TRBJ2-1 TRBV9 TRBD1 CASSAQSDRGPYNEQFF TGTGCCAGCAGCGCCCAATCAGACAGGGGGCCTTACAATGAGCAGTTCTTC
NA TRBJ2-1 TRBV10-1 NA CASSEGSEQFF TGCGCCAGCAGTGAAGGATCCGAGCAGTTCTTC